This T cell receptor (beta chain) was observed in a study of blood T cell repertoires in COVID-19 (dated by TCRdb to the early 2020s). As for the study more broadly: Samples covering the acute and convalescent phases of COVID-19 were provided by collaborators in the United States, Italy and Spain. Samples came from the ongoing ImmuneRACE study (first 160 participants) plus 1,254 subjects from 6 global collaborators. Subjects who had been exposed to COVID-19, were actively infected with it, or had recovered from it provided the deeply sampled blood TCRbeta repertoires that made up the dataset. The prospective study material was composed of cDNA or gDNA derived from T cells, B-cell-depleted T cells, or PBMCs. The repertoires were released in a freely available public database intended as a resource for research on the immune response to SARS-CoV-2. Where available, HLA class I and class II types were obtained from metadata supplied by the sample provider rather than from assay-based typing. Sample metadata almost always included a de-identified subject ID, COVID-19 status, age in years and sex. The study at large found these results: The quantity of clinical and demographic metadata differed by source and by participant and was supplied without curation.

Remarks on this clone: There is no known antigen for this receptor. No much larger clone exists at a distance of one base, and base qualities are not known.

The immunoSEQ Assay, a bias-controlled multiplex PCR, was used to amplify TCRbeta CDR3 regions from genomic DNA. Per the source publication's procedure: The number of nucleated cells in each sample was estimated by amplification of reference gene primers within the assay. To quantify the absolute abundance of each unique TCRbeta CDR3 rearrangement, sequence reads were collapsed and filtered. For each sample, productive Simpson clonality was calculated as the square root of Simpson's diversity index across productive rearrangements. Sourced from immuneACCESS, this table was stored by TCRdb with only in-frame sequences that have V and J called. A share of the clones is absent; for the studies checked, an unresolved V gene accounts for under half, and the remainder has no known explanation. V, J and clone size reflect that table, while D and trimming were determined from the DNA. This sample holds some 260,000 clones; approximately 82% were observed only once. The ten largest clones add up to roughly 4.6% of the sample.

The collaborating institutions used their own protocols to collect whole blood in K2EDTA tubes. For TCRbeta analysis, collaborator samples were shipped as frozen whole blood, as isolated PBMCs, or as DNA extracted from either sample type. Unmatched junction bases come to 14, with V trimmed by 2 bases and J by 1 base. From the cysteine up to the phenylalanine, the CDR3 has a length of 19 residues. Solely the CDR3 DNA is kept, with 57 bases framed from the first base. Based on the germline V gene, the CDR1 and CDR2 sequences are MGHRA and YSYEKL. Input material: peripheral blood. The chain is assembled from TRBV4-1 and TRBJ2-5; TRBD2 fits 9 bases in the junction. This clonotype was sampled from a woman aged 80 or over with active or convalescent COVID-19. This receptor carries the CDR3 CASSQMARGLAKIQETQYF. The DNA is as follows: TGCGCCAGCAGCCAAATGGCCCGCGGACTAGCGAAGATCCAAGAGACCCAGTACTTC.